This T cell receptor (beta chain) was captured in a study of blood T cell repertoires in COVID-19. The assay was immunoSEQ multiplex PCR, and TCRdb's table has in-frame clones only and misses some. The sample shows approximately 500,000 clones, 75% to 90% of them seen only once. This sequence was found in a human donor in a cohort sampled during active COVID-19. What was sequenced was peripheral blood.

The CDR3 reads CASSFGQGRSYEQYF. CDR3 bases: TGTGCCAGCAGTTTTGGACAGGGTCGCTCCTACGAGCAGTACTTC. The V and J genes are TRBV27 and TRBJ2-7; 8 nucleotides line up with TRBD1. Germline CDR1 and CDR2: MNHEY and SMNVEV (reference sequence). The CDR3 length is 15 residues. Trimming cost V 3 bases and J 0 bases; bases outside gene matches: 4.